The source of this T cell receptor (beta chain) is a study of cytomegalovirus exposure and HLA in healthy donors. Study context: In an earlier analysis, 90 million to 130 million unique TCR beta sequences were found from 150 million to 200 million T cells. For the approximately 400 genotyped donors, 65% to 90% fell within the Caucasian-associated ancestry cluster. The study, taken as a whole, reports: Listed as cytomegalovirus-associated were around 160 TCR beta chains. Most of the TCR beta V segments (in an earlier analysis) were productive either about 87% or about 30% of the time.

Both 60 Vbeta primers and 13 Jbeta primers went into the PCR. Clones were read by immunoSEQ multiplex PCR, and TCRdb kept only the in-frame ones, dropping some. This sample yields roughly 150,000 clones, of which roughly 79% are seen a single time; 1.3% belongs to the top ten. Notes on this clone: Its antigen is not known.

Looked up from germline, CDR1 is SGHRS and CDR2 is YFSETQ. Trimming removed 7 bases at V and 4 bases at J, with 16 bases between. The CDR3 consists of 14 residues. V usage is TRBV5-1 and J usage is TRBJ2-3; tentative D call: TRBD1 (5 bases). The TCR was taken from a man aged 30 to 39 in good health and CMV-seronegative. Sequencing was done on a sample of PBMCs. CDR3 amino acids: CASDKGAPPDTQYF. The CDR3 bases are TGCGCCAGCGACAAAGGGGCGCCCCCAGATACGCAGTATTTT.